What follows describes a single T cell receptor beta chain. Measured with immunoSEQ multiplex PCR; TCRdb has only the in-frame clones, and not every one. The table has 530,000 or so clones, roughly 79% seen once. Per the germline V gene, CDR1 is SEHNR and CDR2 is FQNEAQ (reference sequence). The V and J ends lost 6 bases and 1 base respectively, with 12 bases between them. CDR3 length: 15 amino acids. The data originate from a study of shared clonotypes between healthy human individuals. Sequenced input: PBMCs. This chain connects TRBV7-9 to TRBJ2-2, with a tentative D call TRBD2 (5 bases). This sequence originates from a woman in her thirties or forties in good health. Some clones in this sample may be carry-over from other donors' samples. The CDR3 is CASSPDRENTGELFF. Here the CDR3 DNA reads TGTGCCAGCAGTCCGGACCGGGAGAACACCGGGGAGCTGTTTTTT.